The 30 T cell receptor beta chains reported below all come from one sample, sequenced in a study of CD8 T cells in ankylosing spondylitis. Via MiXCR, TCRdb re-called the 5' RACE reads, giving one row per CDR3 protein. The data contain about 220,000 distinct CDR3 sequences, roughly 18% of them singletons. Findings and caveats of the study: A motif of 8 or 9 highly homologous TCR beta variants was seen as apparently characteristic of ankylosing spondylitis blood.

Their antigens are not known. Sequenced material: blood, either unsorted or a sorted T cell fraction (not recorded which). The receptors originated from a male donor with ankylosing spondylitis.

The V gene is TRBV9, the J gene TRBJ2-3; 9 positions agree with TRBD1. Looked up from germline, CDR1 is SGDLS and CDR2 is YYNGEE. The CDR3 runs 15 residues. The V segment lost 2 bases and the J segment 6 bases; nucleotides outside the gene matches: 7. In nucleotides, the CDR3 is TGTGCCAGCAGCGTCGGGACAGGGATTTTGGATACGCAGTATTTT. This translates into CASSVGTGILDTQYF.

This clonotype was observed a few times. This rearrangement joins TRBV6-5 to TRBJ2-2; D not certain. This CDR3 comprises 15 residues. Trimming stripped 0 bases from V and 1 base from J, with 6 bases between. Germline V gene lookup returns CDR1 MNHEY and CDR2 SVGAGI. For the CDR3, the DNA is TGTGCCAGCAGTTACTCGTCAGGGAACACCGGGGAGCTGTTTTTT. This gives the protein CASSYSSGNTGELFF.

The chain recombines TRBV27 with TRBJ1-2, with 7 bases lining up with TRBD1. Germline-derived CDR1 and CDR2 are MNHEY and SMNVEV (reference sequence). This CDR3 is built from 16 residues. Trimming removed 6 bases from V and 6 bases from J; junction bases left unmatched: 16. DNA for the CDR3: TGTGCCAGCAGCTCCAACCCGACAGGGCCCAAGGATGGCTACACCTTC. This codes for CASSSNPTGPKDGYTF.

The V gene is TRBV27, the J gene TRBJ2-2, with D perhaps matching TRBD2 (6 bases). Trimming removed 5 bases from V and 5 bases from J, with 21 bases in between. This CDR3 has 17 residues. Per the germline V gene, CDR1 is MNHEY and CDR2 is SMNVEV (reference sequence). In DNA form, the CDR3 reads TGTGCCAGCAGTCTAGACGGTGGGGCGGGATATACCGGGGAGCTGTTTTTT. This sequence encodes CASSLDGGAGYTGELFF.

There are a few counts of this clonotype. Germline and junction disagree at one end, which may indicate a read error. V gene TRBV5-1 combines with J gene TRBJ2-3; a weak D match, TRBD2 (6 bases). The CDR3 contains 14 residues. Germline V gene sequence: CDR1 SGHRS, CDR2 YFSETQ. CDR3 sequence: CASSPDYSIDTQYF. In DNA, the CDR3 is TGCGCCAGCAGCCCGGACTATAGCATAGATACGCAGTATTTT.

The sample holds a few counts of this clonotype. V and J are TRBV7-8 and TRBJ2-7; weak D call: TRBD1 (6 bases). Germline V lookup: CDR1 SGHVS, CDR2 FQNEAQ. This CDR3 comprises 17 residues. V lost 0 bases and J lost 0, with 15 bases in between. The CDR3 sequence is CASSLATGVSSSYEQYF. The CDR3 DNA sequence: TGTGCCAGCAGCTTAGCGACAGGCGTATCGAGCTCCTACGAGCAGTACTTC.

The sample holds a few counts of this clonotype. V is TRBV7-9 and J is TRBJ1-1; D is undetermined. This CDR3 has 14 residues. With 1 base removed from V and 2 bases from J, the gap between germline ends came to 8 bases. Germline V gene lookup returns CDR1 SEHNR and CDR2 FQNEAQ (reference sequence). CDR3 sequence reads: CASSLVVLNTEAFF. For the CDR3, the DNA is TGTGCCAGCAGCTTAGTGGTGCTCAACACTGAAGCTTTCTTT.

This clonotype was detected only a few times. The chain has TRBV4-1 and TRBJ1-6; 8 bases line up with TRBD1. CDR1 and CDR2 from the germline V gene are MGHRA and YSYEKL. This CDR3 is 16 amino acids long. After removal of 0 bases from V and 12 bases from J, the junction contained 10 bases not matched to a gene. For the CDR3, the DNA is TGCGCCAGCAGCCAAGATCCGGGACAGGCGATGGGACCCCTCCACTTT. This translates into CASSQDPGQAMGPLHF.

At least ten counts were recorded for this clonotype. The chain employs TRBV6-1 and TRBJ1-2, with unresolved D. Deletions cut 10 bases from V and 4 bases from J, with 16 bases between. The CDR3 extends over 13 amino acids. Germline V gene lookup returns CDR1 MNHNS and CDR2 SASEGT. The CDR3 loop reads CATLEAGSYGYTF. DNA of the CDR3: TGTGCCACCCTGGAGGCAGGATCCTATGGCTACACCTTC.

This clonotype was observed at least ten times. The chain combines TRBV4-2 with TRBJ2-3, with 12 bases lining up with TRBD2. There are 16 residues in the CDR3. Trimming cost V 4 bases and J 5 bases; bases outside gene matches: 7. CDR1 and CDR2 (germline): LGHNA, YNFKEQ. The CDR3 sequence: CASSLSLAGGRDTQYF. DNA for the CDR3: TGTGCCAGCAGCCTTTCGCTAGCGGGGGGGCGAGATACGCAGTATTTT.

This clonotype was recorded a few times. The CDR3 sequence is CASSFGLYSYEQYF. For the CDR3, the DNA is TGTGCCAGCAGCTTCGGACTCTACTCCTACGAGCAGTACTTC. The genes are TRBV11-1 and TRBJ2-7; D might be TRBD2 (5 bases). The V and J ends lost 3 bases and 0 bases respectively, with 9 bases between them. There are 14 residues in the CDR3. Germline CDR1 reads SGHAT; CDR2 reads FQDESV (reference sequence).

V is TRBV5-1 and J is TRBJ2-3; D is ambiguous. Germline V gives CDR1 SGHRS, CDR2 YFSETQ. This CDR3 comprises 15 residues. Trimming took off 2 bases at V and 0 bases at J, with 10 bases between the two ends. The DNA of the CDR3 is TGCGCCAGCAGCTTATGGGTCACTAGCACAGATACGCAGTATTTT. Its protein product is CASSLWVTSTDTQYF. Full variable domain (rest looked up from reference TRBV5-1 and TRBJ2-3): KAGVTQTPRYLIKTRGQQVTLSCSPISGHRSVSWYQQTPGQGLQFLFEYFSETQRNKGNFPGRFSGRQFSNSRSEMNVSTLELGDSALYLCASSLWVTSTDTQYFGPGTRLTVL.

This clonotype was observed a handful of times. The rearrangement uses TRBV20-1 and TRBJ1-1, with a tentative D call TRBD1 (5 bases). Germline lookup yields CDR1 DFQATT and CDR2 SNEGSKA (reference sequence). CDR3 length equals 11 residues. The CDR3 loop is CGGRTNTEAFF. The CDR3 nucleotides read TGCGGGGGGAGGACGAACACTGAAGCTTTCTTT.

There are many counts of this clonotype. The chain carries TRBV29-1 and TRBJ2-1; either TRBD1 or TRBD2 may supply D (5 bases each). The germline gives CDR1 SQVTM, CDR2 ANQGSEA. The CDR3 has 15 amino acids. V was clipped by 2 bases and J by 0 bases, with 11 bases between them. CDR3 DNA: TGCAGCGTTGAACTCGAGGGGATCTCCTACAATGAGCAGTTCTTC. Amino acids: CSVELEGISYNEQFF.

V usage is TRBV30 and J usage is TRBJ1-5; the D is unclear. Germline values: CDR1 GTSNPN, CDR2 SVGIG (reference sequence). The CDR3 spans 13 residues. The V gene lost 0 bases and the J gene lost 8 bases, with 11 bases spanning the gap. CDR3 in amino acids: CAWSVTGEEPQHF. The CDR3, as DNA: TGTGCCTGGAGTGTAACCGGGGAAGAGCCCCAGCATTTT.

In this sample, this clonotype turned up many times. This chain links TRBV29-1 with TRBJ2-1; TRBD2 aligns across 8 bases. V lost 3 bases, J lost 7 bases, and 2 bases stayed unmatched. The CDR3 is made up of 12 amino acids. CDR1 is SQVTM, CDR2 ANQGSEA, per germline. The CDR3 loop is CSVESSGNEQFF. The CDR3 coding sequence is TGCAGCGTTGAGTCTAGCGGGAATGAGCAGTTCTTC.

This clonotype showed up just a few times. V usage is TRBV21-1 and J usage is TRBJ1-4. TRBV21-1 counts as a pseudogene. The CDR3 sequence is 18 residues long. CDR3 residues: CASTHSLNSPYSNEKLFF. The CDR3 nucleotides read TGTGCCAGCACCCACTCACTCAACAGCCCTTACTCTAATGAAAAACTGTTTTTT.

The V and J genes are TRBV7-9 and TRBJ2-1, with 11 positions matching TRBD1. The trim removed 7 bases at V and 8 bases at J, leaving 7 bases unmatched. There are 14 residues in the CDR3. Per germline, CDR1 SEHNR and CDR2 FQNEAQ (reference sequence). The CDR3 reads CASTWTGGLDEQFF. The DNA of the CDR3 is TGTGCCAGCACCTGGACAGGGGGCTTGGATGAGCAGTTCTTC.

Only a few counts were recorded for this clonotype. The chain couples TRBV7-9 to TRBJ2-7, with a possible D match to TRBD2 (5 bases). Germline CDR1 is SEHNR and CDR2 is FQNEAQ (reference sequence). The CDR3 consists of 14 residues. Trimming stripped 1 base from V and 5 bases from J, with 12 bases between. Here the CDR3 reads CASSLEYGKDEQYF. In DNA form, the CDR3 reads TGTGCCAGCAGCTTAGAATACGGGAAGGACGAGCAGTACTTC.

This chain links TRBV11-2 with TRBJ1-2, with D tentatively TRBD1 (5 bases). The V gene lost 1 base and the J gene lost 2 bases, with 11 bases spanning the gap. The CDR3 contains 15 residues. The germline gives CDR1 SGHAT, CDR2 FQNNGV. CDR3 nucleotide sequence: TGTGCCAGCAGCTTAGCCCGGACACCGAACTATGGCTACACCTTC. It translates to CASSLARTPNYGYTF.

There are a few counts of this clonotype. The CDR3 spells CASSLPASGEYNEQFF. Here the CDR3 DNA reads TGTGCCAGCAGCTTACCCGCTAGCGGGGAGTACAATGAGCAGTTCTTC. This sequence joins TRBV13 and TRBJ2-1; TRBD2 matches at 9 bases. The CDR3 consists of 16 residues. J was trimmed by 4 bases and V by 2 bases; bases with no gene match: 6. Germline V CDR1 and CDR2: PRHDT, FYEKMQ (reference sequence).

The chain has TRBV13 and TRBJ2-7; 13 bases are shared with TRBD2. J was trimmed by 4 bases and V by 5 bases; bases with no gene match: 5. There are 15 residues in the CDR3. Germline CDR1 reads PRHDT; CDR2 reads FYEKMQ (reference sequence). Here the CDR3 reads CASSTRTSGGYEQYF. The CDR3 DNA is TGTGCCAGCAGCACCCGGACTAGCGGGGGTTACGAGCAGTACTTC.

The V gene is TRBV6-1, the J gene TRBJ1-1, with 7 bases aligning to TRBD1. Germline CDR1 MNHNS, CDR2 SASEGT. With V trimmed by 3 bases and J by 1 base, 8 bases remained unmatched. The CDR3 runs 16 residues. In nucleotides, the CDR3 is TGTGCCAGCAGTGATCCCCATGGACAGGCGAACACTGAAGCTTTCTTT. Encoded protein: CASSDPHGQANTEAFF.

To note about this clonotype: One end of the junction varies from germline; a read error may be responsible. CDR3 residues: CASSAPGLAGGKEIQYF. CDR3 DNA sequence: TGTGCCAGCAGTGCACCCGGACTAGCGGGAGGAAAAGAGATCCAGTACTTC. This chain joins TRBV7-9 and TRBJ2-5; 14 positions agree with TRBD2. CDR1 and CDR2 (germline): SEHNR, FQNEAQ (reference sequence). The CDR3 runs 17 residues.

In this sample, this clonotype turned up a few times. The V gene is TRBV25-1, the J gene TRBJ2-1, with D possibly matching TRBD2 (6 bases). Trimming stripped 8 bases from V and 5 bases from J, with 25 bases between. Germline-derived CDR1 and CDR2 are MGHDK and SYGVNS. The CDR3 covers 17 residues. In nucleotides, the CDR3 is TGTGCCAGCCTCCCGCGGGGCTGGGCGGACCGCCACAATGAGCAGTTCTTC. Its protein product is CASLPRGWADRHNEQFF.

This clonotype was seen more than once but under ten times. This chain connects TRBV7-9 to TRBJ1-2, with D tentatively TRBD1 (6 bases). The CDR3 consists of 11 residues. Per the germline V gene, CDR1 is SEHNR and CDR2 is FQNEAQ (reference sequence). The germline V and J ends were trimmed by 5 bases and 13 bases, with 14 bases remaining between them. CDR3 sequence reads: CASSIRQETTF. The CDR3 bases are TGTGCCAGCAGCATACGACAGGAAACCACCTTC.

This clonotype has a count of ten or more. This chain joins TRBV6-1 and TRBJ1-2; no clear D. The CDR3 is 13 residues long. The germline CDR1 and CDR2 sequences are MNHNS and SASEGT. The ends were cut back, 1 base at V and 5 bases at J, with 8 bases in the middle. The CDR3 protein is CASSEEYAYGYTF. The CDR3 region has the DNA TGTGCCAGCAGTGAAGAGTACGCGTATGGCTACACCTTC.

This clonotype was seen more than once but under ten times. V and J are TRBV5-1 and TRBJ1-5; 7 bases are shared with TRBD1. The CDR3 length is 16 residues. Germline V gene lookup returns CDR1 SGHRS and CDR2 YFSETQ. V trimming: 4 bases; J trimming: 2 bases; junction bases outside the gene matches: 9. The CDR3 DNA follows: TGCGCCAGCAGCCAGGACAGGTTAAGGGGCAATCAGCCCCAGCATTTT. Translated, it gives CASSQDRLRGNQPQHF.

V and J are TRBV7-6 and TRBJ2-1; D uncertain. The germline gives CDR1 SGHVS, CDR2 FNYEAQ. Trimming pared 4 bases from V and 8 bases from J, leaving 12 bases between. The length of the CDR3 is 13 residues. The CDR3 DNA reads TGTGCCAGCAGCTCTTTTGAGGCGGATGAGCAGTTCTTC. Encoded protein: CASSSFEADEQFF.

The CDR3 protein is CASSSHAPSNTGELFF. The DNA for the CDR3 is TGCGCCAGCAGCTCCCATGCCCCCTCGAACACCGGGGAGCTGTTTTTT. The chain recombines TRBV5-1 with TRBJ2-2; D unclear. This CDR3 is built from 16 residues. From germline, CDR1 is SGHRS and CDR2 YFSETQ. V was cut by 3 bases and J by 0 bases, with 12 bases left in between.